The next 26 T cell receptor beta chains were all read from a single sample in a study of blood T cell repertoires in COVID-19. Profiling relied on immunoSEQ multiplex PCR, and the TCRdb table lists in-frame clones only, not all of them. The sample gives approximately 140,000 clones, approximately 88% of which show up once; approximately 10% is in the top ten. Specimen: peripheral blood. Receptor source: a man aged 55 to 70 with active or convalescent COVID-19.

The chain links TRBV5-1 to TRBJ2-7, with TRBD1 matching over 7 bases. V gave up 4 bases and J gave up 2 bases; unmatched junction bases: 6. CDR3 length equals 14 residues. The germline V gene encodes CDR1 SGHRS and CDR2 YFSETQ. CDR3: CASSLRDSPYEQYF. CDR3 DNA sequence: TGCGCCAGCAGCCTCCGGGACAGTCCCTACGAGCAGTACTTC.

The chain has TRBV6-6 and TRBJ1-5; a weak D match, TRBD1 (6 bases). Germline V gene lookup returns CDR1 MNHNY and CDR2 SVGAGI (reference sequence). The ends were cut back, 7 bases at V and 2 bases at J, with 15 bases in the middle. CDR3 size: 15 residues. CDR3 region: CASTQGLRGNQPQHF. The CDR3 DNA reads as TGTGCCAGCACCCAGGGGCTCCGGGGCAATCAGCCCCAGCATTTT.

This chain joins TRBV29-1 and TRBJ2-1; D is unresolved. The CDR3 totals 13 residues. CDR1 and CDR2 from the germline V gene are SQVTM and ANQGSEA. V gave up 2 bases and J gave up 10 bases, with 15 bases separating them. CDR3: CSVESPSSYEQFF. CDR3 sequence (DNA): TGCAGCGTTGAAAGTCCCTCCAGTTACGAGCAGTTCTTC.

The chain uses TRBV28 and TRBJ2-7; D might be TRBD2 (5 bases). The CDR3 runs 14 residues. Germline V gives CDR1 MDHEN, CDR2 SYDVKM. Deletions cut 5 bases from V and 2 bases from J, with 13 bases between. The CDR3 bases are TGTGCCAGCAGTCTCATAGCGCAAGCCTACGAGCAGTACTTC. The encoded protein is CASSLIAQAYEQYF.

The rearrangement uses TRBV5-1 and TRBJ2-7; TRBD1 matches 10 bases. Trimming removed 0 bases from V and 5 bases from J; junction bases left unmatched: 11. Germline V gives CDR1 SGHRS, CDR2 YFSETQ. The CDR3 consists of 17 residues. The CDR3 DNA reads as TGCGCCAGCAGCTTGGAGGGTTGGGGACAGGGGTCTGACGAGCAGTACTTC. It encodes CASSLEGWGQGSDEQYF.

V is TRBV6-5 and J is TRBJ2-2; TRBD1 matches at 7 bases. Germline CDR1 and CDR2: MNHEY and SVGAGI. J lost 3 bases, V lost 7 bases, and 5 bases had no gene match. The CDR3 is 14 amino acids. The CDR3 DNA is TGTGCCAGCATGAGGGGGCCGGACACCGGGGAGCTGTTTTTT. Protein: CASMRGPDTGELFF.

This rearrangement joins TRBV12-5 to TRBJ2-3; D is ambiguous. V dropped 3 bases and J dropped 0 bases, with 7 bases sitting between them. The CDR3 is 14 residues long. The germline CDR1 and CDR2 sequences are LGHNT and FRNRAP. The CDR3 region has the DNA TGTGCTAGTGGTTTCGGAGTTAGCACAGATACGCAGTATTTT. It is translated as CASGFGVSTDTQYF.

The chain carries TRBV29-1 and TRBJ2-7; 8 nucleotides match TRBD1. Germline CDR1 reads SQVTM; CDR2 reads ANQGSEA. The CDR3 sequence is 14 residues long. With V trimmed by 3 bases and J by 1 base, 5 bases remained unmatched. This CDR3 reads CSVDGTGDSYEQYF. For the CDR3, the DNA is TGCAGCGTTGATGGGACAGGTGATTCCTACGAGCAGTACTTC.

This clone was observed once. CDR3 sequence: CASSLIGGGATEAFF. The CDR3 DNA is TGTGCCAGCAGCTTAATTGGGGGGGGCGCCACTGAAGCTTTCTTT. The chain carries TRBV5-4 and TRBJ1-1, with D possibly being TRBD1 (6 bases). The CDR3 is made up of 15 amino acids. Trimming pared 2 bases from V and 4 bases from J, leaving 15 bases between. The germline CDR1 and CDR2 sequences are SGHNT and YYREEE (reference sequence). Looking up the rest from reference TRBV5-4 and TRBJ1-1 gives the full variable domain: ETGVTQSPTHLIKTRGQQVTLRCSSQSGHNTVSWYQQALGQGPQFIFQYYREEENGRGNFPPRFSGLQFPNYSSELNVNALELDDSALYLCASSLIGGGATEAFFGQGTRLTVV.

The CDR3 reads CASSQPSGTNTGELFF. The CDR3 nucleotides are TGCGCCAGCAGCCAACCTAGCGGGACAAACACCGGGGAGCTGTTTTTT. The J gene is TRBJ2-2, the V gene TRBV4-3, with 9 bases fitting TRBD2. This CDR3 spans 16 amino acids. The V gene end was trimmed by 2 bases and the J gene end by 2 bases; junction bases not matched to a gene: 3. The V gene's germline CDR1 is LGHNA and CDR2 YSLEER.

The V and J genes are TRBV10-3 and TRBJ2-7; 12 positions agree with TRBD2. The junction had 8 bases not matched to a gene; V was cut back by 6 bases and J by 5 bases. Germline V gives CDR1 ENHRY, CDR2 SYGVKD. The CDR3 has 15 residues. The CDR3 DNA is TGTGCCATCAGGACGACTAGCGGGAGTGTAAACGAGCAGTACTTC. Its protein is CAIRTTSGSVNEQYF.

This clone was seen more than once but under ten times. This CDR3 is CASRSQDTGELFF. DNA for the CDR3: TGTGCCAGTAGGTCTCAGGACACCGGGGAGCTGTTTTTT. The chain combines TRBV19 with TRBJ2-2; no clear D gene. The CDR3 contains 13 residues. V lost 6 bases, J lost 3 bases, and 8 bases lay in between. Germline CDR1 is LNHDA and CDR2 is SQIVND (reference sequence).

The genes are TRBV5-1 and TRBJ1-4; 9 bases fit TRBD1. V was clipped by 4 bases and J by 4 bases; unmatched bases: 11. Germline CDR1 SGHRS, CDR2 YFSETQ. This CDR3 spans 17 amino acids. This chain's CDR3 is CASSPRYGTGSNEKLFF. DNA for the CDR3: TGCGCCAGCAGCCCGCGATATGGGACAGGGAGTAATGAAAAACTGTTTTTT.

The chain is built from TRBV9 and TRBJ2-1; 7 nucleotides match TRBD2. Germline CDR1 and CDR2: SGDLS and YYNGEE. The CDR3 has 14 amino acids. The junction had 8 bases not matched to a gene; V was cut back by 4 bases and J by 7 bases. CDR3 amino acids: CASSLGLGFNEQFF. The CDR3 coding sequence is TGTGCCAGCAGCCTTGGACTAGGATTTAATGAGCAGTTCTTC.

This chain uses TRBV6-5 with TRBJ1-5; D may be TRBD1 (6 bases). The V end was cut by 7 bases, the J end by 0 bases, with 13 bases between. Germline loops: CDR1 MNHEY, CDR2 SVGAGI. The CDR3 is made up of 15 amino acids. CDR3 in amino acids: CASTSRGFSNQPQHF. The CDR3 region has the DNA TGTGCCAGCACCAGCAGGGGTTTTAGCAATCAGCCCCAGCATTTT.

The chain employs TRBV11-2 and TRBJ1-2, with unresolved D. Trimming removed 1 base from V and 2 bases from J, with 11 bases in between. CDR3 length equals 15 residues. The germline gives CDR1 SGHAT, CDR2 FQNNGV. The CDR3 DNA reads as TGTGCCAGCAGCTTAGTAGTGCGTTGGAACTATGGCTACACCTTC. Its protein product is CASSLVVRWNYGYTF.

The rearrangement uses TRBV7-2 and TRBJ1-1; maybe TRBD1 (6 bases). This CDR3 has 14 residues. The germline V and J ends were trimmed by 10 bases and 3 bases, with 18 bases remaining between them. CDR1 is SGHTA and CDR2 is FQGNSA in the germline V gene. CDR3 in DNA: TGTGCCACCGCAGAGGGGACACTTTACACTGAAGCTTTCTTT. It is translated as CATAEGTLYTEAFF. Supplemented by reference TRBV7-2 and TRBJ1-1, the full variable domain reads GAGVSQSPSNKVTEKGKDVELRCDPISGHTALYWYRQSLGQGLEFLIYFQGNSAPDKSGLPSDRFSAERTGGSVSTLTIQRTQQEDSAVYLCATAEGTLYTEAFFGQGTRLTVV.

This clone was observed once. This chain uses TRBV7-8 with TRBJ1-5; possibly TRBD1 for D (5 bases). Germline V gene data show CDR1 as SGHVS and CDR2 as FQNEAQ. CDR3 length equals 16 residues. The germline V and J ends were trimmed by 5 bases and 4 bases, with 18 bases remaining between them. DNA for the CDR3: TGTGCCAGCAGCAAAAAGGAGAGGACAACTAATCAGCCCCAGCATTTT. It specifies CASSKKERTTNQPQHF.

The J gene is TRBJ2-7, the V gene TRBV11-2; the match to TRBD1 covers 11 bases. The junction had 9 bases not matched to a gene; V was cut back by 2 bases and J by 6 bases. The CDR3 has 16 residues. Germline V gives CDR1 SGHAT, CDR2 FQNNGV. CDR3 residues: CASSLSRTGGWGEQYF. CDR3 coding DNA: TGTGCCAGCAGCTTATCGAGGACAGGGGGCTGGGGCGAGCAGTACTTC.

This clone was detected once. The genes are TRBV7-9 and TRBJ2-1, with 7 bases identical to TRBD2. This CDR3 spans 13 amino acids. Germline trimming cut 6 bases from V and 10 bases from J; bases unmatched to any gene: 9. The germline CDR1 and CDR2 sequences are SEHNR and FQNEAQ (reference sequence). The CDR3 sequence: CASSPDRGGEQFF. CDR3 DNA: TGTGCCAGCAGTCCAGATAGGGGAGGGGAGCAGTTCTTC.

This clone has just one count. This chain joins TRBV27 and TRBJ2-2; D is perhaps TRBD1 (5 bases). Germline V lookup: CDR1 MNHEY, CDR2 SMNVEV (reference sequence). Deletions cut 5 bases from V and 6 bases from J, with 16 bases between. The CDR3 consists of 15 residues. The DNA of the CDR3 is TGTGCCAGCAGTACAATACAGGTCAGCCCCGGGGAGCTGTTTTTT. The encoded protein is CASSTIQVSPGELFF.

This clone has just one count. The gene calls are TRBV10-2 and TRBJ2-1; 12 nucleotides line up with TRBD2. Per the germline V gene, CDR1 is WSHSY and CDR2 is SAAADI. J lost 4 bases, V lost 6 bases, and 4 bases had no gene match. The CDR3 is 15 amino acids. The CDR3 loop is CASRASGRGYNEQFF. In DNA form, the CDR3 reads TGCGCCAGCAGGGCTAGCGGGAGGGGGTACAATGAGCAGTTCTTC.

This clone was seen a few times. In DNA, the CDR3 is TGCGCCAGCAGCTCAGACGGACAGCCGAACACTGAAGCTTTCTTT. It translates to CASSSDGQPNTEAFF. The chain combines TRBV5-1 with TRBJ1-1; a possible D gene is TRBD1 (6 bases). This CDR3 is 15 amino acids long. With 3 bases removed from V and 1 base from J, the gap between germline ends came to 13 bases. The germline gives CDR1 SGHRS, CDR2 YFSETQ.

CDR3 in amino acids: CASSAGGTGELFF. CDR3 coding DNA: TGTGCCAGCAGCGCCGGGGGAACCGGGGAGCTGTTTTTT. V is TRBV9 and J is TRBJ2-2; D might be TRBD2 (6 bases). This CDR3 spans 13 amino acids. Germline-derived CDR1 and CDR2 are SGDLS and YYNGEE. Trimming left V 3 bases short and J 5 bases short, with 8 bases between.

In nucleotides, the CDR3 is TGTGCCACCAGCAGAGATCGCCAGTATGAAGCTTTCTTT. Its protein is CATSRDRQYEAFF. The J gene is TRBJ1-1, the V gene TRBV15, with D uncertain. The CDR3 runs to 13 residues. The V end was cut by 0 bases, the J end by 7 bases, with 9 bases between. Germline V gene data show CDR1 as LNHNV and CDR2 as YYDKDF (reference sequence).

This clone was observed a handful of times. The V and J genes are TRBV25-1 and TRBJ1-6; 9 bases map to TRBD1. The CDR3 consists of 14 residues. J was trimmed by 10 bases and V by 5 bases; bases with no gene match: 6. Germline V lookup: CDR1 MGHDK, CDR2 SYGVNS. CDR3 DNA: TGTGCCAGCAGTCCCACCGGGACAGGGTCACCCCTCCACTTT. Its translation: CASSPTGTGSPLHF.